This entry features one T cell receptor beta chain sequence. Its specificity is not known. The primer mix had 60 Vbeta and 13 Jbeta primers. The data were produced by immunoSEQ multiplex PCR, yet TCRdb's version contains in-frame clones alone and is incomplete. The sample lists about 190,000 clones; 84% were seen once. This sample stems from a study of cytomegalovirus exposure and HLA in healthy donors. Study results and caveats: The authors assumed roughly uniform sequencing depth across donors for presence/absence analyses.

The receptor was derived from a boy under 18 in good health and CMV-seronegative. The material sequenced was PBMCs.

Here the CDR3 reads CAWSSISGTSPFF. For the CDR3, the DNA is TGTGCCTGGAGTTCCATTTCCGGGACTAGTCCGTTCTTC. The rearrangement uses TRBV30 and TRBJ2-1, with 8 bases that match TRBD2. CDR3 length: 13 amino acids. Germline V CDR1 and CDR2: GTSNPN, SVGIG (reference sequence). The ends lost 2 bases at V and 15 bases at J; junction bases unmatched: 12.